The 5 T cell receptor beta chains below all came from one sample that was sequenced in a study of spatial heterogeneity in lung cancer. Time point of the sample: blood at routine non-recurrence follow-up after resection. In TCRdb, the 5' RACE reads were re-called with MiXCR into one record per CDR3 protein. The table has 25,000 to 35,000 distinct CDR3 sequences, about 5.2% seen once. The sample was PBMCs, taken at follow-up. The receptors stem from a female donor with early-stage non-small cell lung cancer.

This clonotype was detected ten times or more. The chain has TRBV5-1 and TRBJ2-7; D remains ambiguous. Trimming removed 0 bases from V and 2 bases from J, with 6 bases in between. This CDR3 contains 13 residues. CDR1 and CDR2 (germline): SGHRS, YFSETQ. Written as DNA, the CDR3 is TGCGCCAGCAGCTTGGGAGGAACCTACGAGCAGTACTTC. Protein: CASSLGGTYEQYF. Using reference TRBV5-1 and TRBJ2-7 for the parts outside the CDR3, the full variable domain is KAGVTQTPRYLIKTRGQQVTLSCSPISGHRSVSWYQQTPGQGLQFLFEYFSETQRNKGNFPGRFSGRQFSNSRSEMNVSTLELGDSALYLCASSLGGTYEQYFGPGTRLTVT.

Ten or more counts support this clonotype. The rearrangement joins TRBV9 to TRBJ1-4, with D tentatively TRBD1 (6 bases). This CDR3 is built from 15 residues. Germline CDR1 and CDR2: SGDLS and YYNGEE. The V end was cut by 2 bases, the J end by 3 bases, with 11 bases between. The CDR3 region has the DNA TGTGCCAGCAGCGTTTGGGGGGCGGCTAATGAAAAACTGTTTTTT. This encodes CASSVWGAANEKLFF.

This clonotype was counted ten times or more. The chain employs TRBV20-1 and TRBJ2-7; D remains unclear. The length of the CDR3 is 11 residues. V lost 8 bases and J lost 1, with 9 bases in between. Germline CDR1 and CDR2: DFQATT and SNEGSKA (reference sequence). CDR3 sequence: CSIAGSYEQYF. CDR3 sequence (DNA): TGCAGTATAGCCGGTTCCTACGAGCAGTACTTC.

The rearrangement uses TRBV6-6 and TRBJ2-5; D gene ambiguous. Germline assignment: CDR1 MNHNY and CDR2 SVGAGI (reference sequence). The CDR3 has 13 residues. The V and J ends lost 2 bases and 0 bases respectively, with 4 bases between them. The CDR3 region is CASSYGHQETQYF. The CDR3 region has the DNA TGTGCCAGCAGTTACGGACACCAAGAGACCCAGTACTTC.

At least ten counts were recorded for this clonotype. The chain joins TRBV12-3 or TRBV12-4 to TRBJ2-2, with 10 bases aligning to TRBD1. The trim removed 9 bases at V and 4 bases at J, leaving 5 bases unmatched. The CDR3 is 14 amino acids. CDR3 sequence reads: CASSGQGFTGELFF. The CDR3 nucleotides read TGTGCCAGTTCGGGACAGGGGTTCACCGGGGAGCTGTTTTTT.